This TCR beta chain appears in the sequencing data of a study of T-cell memory formation after mild COVID-19. Background on the study: Largely, TCR clusters stayed within a single donor.

Looked up from germline, CDR1 is LGHNA and CDR2 is YNFKEQ. The CDR3 has 18 amino acids. Trimming pared 1 base from V and 2 bases from J, leaving 18 bases between. This clonotype was observed a few times. TCRdb redid the calling of the 5' RACE reads with MiXCR, one entry per CDR3 protein. This repertoire shows 100,000 or so distinct CDR3 sequences, 11% found once; its top ten account for around 39%. The V gene is TRBV4-2, the J gene TRBJ2-1, with D perhaps TRBD1 or TRBD2 (5 bases each). This sequence was found in a man between 18 and 35 years old who had mild COVID-19 (a few samples of this study predate the infection). Cell type and time point are not known. The material sequenced was PBMCs or a T cell subset sorted from them (not recorded which). The CDR3 here is CASSQVQRGAGTYNEQFF. The CDR3 DNA reads as TGTGCCAGCAGCCAAGTTCAAAGAGGGGCCGGGACCTACAATGAGCAGTTCTTC.